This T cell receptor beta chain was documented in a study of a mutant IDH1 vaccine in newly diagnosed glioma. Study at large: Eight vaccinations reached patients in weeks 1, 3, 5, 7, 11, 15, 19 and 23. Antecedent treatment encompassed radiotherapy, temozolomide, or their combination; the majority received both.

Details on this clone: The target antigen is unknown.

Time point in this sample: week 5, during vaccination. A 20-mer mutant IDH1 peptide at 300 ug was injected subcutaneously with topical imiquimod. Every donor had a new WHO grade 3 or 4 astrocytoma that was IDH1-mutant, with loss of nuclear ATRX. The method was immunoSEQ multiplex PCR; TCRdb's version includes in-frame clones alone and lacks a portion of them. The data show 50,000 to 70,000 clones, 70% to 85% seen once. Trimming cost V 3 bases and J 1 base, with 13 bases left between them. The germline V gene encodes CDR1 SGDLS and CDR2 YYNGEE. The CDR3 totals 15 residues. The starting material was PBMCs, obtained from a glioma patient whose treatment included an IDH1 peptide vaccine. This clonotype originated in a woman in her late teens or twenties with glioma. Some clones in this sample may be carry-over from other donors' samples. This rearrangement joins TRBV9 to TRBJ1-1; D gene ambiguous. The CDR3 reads CASSGGSLGNTEAFF. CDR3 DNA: TGTGCCAGCAGCGGAGGTTCCTTAGGGAACACTGAAGCTTTCTTT. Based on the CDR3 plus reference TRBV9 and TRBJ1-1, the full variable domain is DSGVTQTPKHLITATGQRVTLRCSPRSGDLSVYWYQQSLDQGLQFLIQYYNGEERAKGNILERFSAQQFPDLHSELNLSSLELGDSALYFCASSGGSLGNTEAFFGQGTRLTVV.